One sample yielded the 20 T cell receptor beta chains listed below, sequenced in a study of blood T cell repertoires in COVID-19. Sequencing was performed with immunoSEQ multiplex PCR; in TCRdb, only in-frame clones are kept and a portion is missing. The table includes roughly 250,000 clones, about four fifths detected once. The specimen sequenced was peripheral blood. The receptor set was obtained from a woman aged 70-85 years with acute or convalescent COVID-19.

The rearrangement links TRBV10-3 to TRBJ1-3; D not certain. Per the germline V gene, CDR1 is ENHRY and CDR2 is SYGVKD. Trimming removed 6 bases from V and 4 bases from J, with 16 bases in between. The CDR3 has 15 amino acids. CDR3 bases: TGTGCCATCAGAGACCGGGGTGCTCTCGGAAACACCATATATTTT. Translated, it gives CAIRDRGALGNTIYF.

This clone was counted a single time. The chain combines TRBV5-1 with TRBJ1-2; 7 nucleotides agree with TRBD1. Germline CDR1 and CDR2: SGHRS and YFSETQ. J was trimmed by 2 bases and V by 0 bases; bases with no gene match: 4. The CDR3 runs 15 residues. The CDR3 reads CASSLVGQSNYGYTF. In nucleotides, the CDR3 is TGCGCCAGCAGCTTGGTGGGACAGAGCAACTATGGCTACACCTTC.

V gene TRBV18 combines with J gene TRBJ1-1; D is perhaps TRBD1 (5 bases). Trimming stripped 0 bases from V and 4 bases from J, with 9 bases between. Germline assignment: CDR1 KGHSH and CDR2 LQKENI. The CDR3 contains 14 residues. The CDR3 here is CASSPPEQGTEAFF. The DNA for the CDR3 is TGTGCCAGCTCACCACCGGAGCAGGGCACTGAAGCTTTCTTT.

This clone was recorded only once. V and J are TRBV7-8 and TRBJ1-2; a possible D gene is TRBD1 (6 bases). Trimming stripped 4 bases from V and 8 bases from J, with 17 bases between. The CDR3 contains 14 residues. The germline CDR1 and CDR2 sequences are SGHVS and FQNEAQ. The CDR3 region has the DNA TGTGCCAGCAGCTGGGGAACAGGGTGGGAAGGCTACACCTTC. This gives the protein CASSWGTGWEGYTF. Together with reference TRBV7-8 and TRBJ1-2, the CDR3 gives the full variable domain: GAGVSQSPRYKVAKRGQDVALRCDPISGHVSLFWYQQALGQGPEFLTYFQNEAQLDKSGLPSDRFFAERPEGSVSTLKIQRTQQEDSAVYLCASSWGTGWEGYTFGSGTRLTVV.

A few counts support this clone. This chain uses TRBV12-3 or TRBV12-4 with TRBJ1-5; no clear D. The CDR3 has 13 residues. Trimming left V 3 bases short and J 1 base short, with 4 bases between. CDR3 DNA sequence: TGTGCCAGCAGTTTCTCGAGCAATCAGCCCCAGCATTTT. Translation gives CASSFSSNQPQHF.

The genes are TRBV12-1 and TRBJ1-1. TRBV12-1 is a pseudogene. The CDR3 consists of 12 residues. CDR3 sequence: CASILVAVEAFF. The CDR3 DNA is TGTGCCAGCATCCTAGTCGCCGTAGAAGCTTTCTTT.

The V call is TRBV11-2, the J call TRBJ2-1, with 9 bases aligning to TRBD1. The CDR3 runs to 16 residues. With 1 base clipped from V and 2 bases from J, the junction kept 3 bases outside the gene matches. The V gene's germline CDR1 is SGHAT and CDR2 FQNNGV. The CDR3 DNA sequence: TGTGCCAGCAGCTTAGTTGGGACAGGGACCTACAATGAGCAGTTCTTC. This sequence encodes CASSLVGTGTYNEQFF.

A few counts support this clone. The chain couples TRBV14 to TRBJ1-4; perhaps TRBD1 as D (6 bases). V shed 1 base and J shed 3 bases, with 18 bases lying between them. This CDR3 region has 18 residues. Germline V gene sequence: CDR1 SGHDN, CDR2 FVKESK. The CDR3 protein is CASSQARGWRTSNEKLFF. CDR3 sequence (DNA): TGTGCCAGCAGCCAAGCCAGGGGTTGGCGGACCTCTAATGAAAAACTGTTTTTT.

CDR3 nucleotide sequence: TGCAGTGCTAGTCCTCTCGATGAGCAGTTCTTC. Translating it yields CSASPLDEQFF. The chain employs TRBV20-1 and TRBJ2-1; D unresolved. V lost 3 bases to trimming and J lost 8 bases, with 8 bases between them. The CDR3 has 11 amino acids. Per the germline V gene, CDR1 is DFQATT and CDR2 is SNEGSKA (reference sequence).

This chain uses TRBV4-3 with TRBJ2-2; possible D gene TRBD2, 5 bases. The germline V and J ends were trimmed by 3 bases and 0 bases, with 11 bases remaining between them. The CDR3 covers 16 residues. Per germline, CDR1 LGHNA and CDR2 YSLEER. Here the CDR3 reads CASSQDGLTNTGELFF. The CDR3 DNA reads TGCGCCAGCAGCCAGGACGGACTGACGAACACCGGGGAGCTGTTTTTT.

The CDR3 nucleotides are TGTGCCAGCAGCTATCAACAGAATTCTTTTGGCAATCAGCCCCAGCATTTT. It translates to CASSYQQNSFGNQPQHF. J is TRBJ1-5 and V is TRBV5-6; D is uncertain. Germline V gives CDR1 SGHDT, CDR2 YYEEEE. V lost 3 bases, J lost 2 bases, and 18 bases lay in between. This CDR3 is 17 amino acids long.

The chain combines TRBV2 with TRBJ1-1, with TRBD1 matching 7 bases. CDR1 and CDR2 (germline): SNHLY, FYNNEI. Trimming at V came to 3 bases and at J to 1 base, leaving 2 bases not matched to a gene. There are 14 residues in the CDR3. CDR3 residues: CASSDRTGNTEAFF. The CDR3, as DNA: TGTGCCAGCAGTGACAGGACAGGGAACACTGAAGCTTTCTTT.

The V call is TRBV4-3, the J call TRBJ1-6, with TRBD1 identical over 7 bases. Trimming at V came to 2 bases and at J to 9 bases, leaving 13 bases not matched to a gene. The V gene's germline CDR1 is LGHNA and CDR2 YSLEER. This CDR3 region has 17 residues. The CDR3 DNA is TGCGCCAGCAGCCAATCCATGGTGACAGGGTCGAGTTCACCCCTCCACTTT. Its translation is CASSQSMVTGSSSPLHF.

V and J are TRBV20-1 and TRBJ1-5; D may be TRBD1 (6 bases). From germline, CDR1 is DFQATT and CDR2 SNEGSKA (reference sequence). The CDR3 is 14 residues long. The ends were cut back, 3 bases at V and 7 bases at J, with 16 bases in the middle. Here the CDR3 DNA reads TGCAGTGCTAGTCGGCTGGGGGCAGGGCAGCCCCAGCATTTT. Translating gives CSASRLGAGQPQHF.

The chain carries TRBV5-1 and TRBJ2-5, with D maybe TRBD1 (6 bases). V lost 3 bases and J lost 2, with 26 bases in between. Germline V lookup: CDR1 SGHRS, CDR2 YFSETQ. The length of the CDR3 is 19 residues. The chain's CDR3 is CASSSQGSPKATTQETQYF. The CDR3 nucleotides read TGCGCCAGCAGCTCGCAGGGGTCACCCAAGGCAACCACACAAGAGACCCAGTACTTC.

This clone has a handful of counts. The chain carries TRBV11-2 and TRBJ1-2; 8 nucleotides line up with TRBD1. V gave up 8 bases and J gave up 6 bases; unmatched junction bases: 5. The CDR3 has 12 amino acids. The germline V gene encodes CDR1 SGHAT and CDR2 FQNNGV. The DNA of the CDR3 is TGTGCCAGCCTGGGACAGGCTCATGGCTACACCTTC. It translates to CASLGQAHGYTF.

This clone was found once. CDR3 DNA sequence: TGCGCCAGCAGCCAAGATTATAGAAGTCTGAACACCGGGGAGCTGTTTTTT. It is translated as CASSQDYRSLNTGELFF. V usage is TRBV4-3 and J usage is TRBJ2-2; D is undetermined. This CDR3 comprises 17 residues. The germline gives CDR1 LGHNA, CDR2 YSLEER. The V gene lost 0 bases and the J gene lost 1 base, with 12 bases spanning the gap.

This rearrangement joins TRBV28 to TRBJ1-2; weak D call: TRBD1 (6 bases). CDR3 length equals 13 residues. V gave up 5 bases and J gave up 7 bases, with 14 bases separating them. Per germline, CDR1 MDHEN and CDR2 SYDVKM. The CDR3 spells CASSLQGLGGYTF. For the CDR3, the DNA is TGTGCCAGCAGTCTACAGGGTTTGGGTGGCTACACCTTC.

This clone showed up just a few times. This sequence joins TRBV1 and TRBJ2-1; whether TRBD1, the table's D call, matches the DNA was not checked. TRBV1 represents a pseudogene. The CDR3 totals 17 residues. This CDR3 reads CTSSQNRAGSSYNEQFF. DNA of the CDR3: TGCACCAGCAGCCAAAACAGGGCAGGGAGCTCCTACAATGAGCAGTTCTTC.

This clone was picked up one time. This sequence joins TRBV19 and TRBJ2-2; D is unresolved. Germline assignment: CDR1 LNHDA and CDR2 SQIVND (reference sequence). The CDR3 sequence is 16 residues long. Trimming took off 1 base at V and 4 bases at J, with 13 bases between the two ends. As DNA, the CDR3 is TGTGCCAGTAGTATAGGGCCAGGCCAATCCACCGGGGAGCTGTTTTTT. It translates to CASSIGPGQSTGELFF.